This entry lists 31 T cell receptor beta chains sequenced from one sample in a study of T cell responses to AZD1222 COVID-19 vaccine. Generated by immunoSEQ multiplex PCR, the TCRdb table keeps only in-frame clones and is missing some. The table lists about 150,000 clones, about 92% of them singletons. The source material was peripheral blood, sampled on day 0 of AZD1222 vaccination. Every receptor here comes from an adult in good health.

This clone has a handful of counts. V usage is TRBV28 and J usage is TRBJ1-2; 12 nucleotides agree with TRBD1. The CDR3 has 15 residues. CDR1 and CDR2 from the germline V gene are MDHEN and SYDVKM. V lost 6 bases, J lost 7 bases, and 9 bases stayed unmatched. Written as DNA, the CDR3 is TGTGCCAGCAGGATCCCGGGACAGGGGGCCTCTGGCTACACCTTC. Its protein product is CASRIPGQGASGYTF.

The rearrangement uses TRBV5-1 and TRBJ2-5; D is perhaps TRBD1 (6 bases). This CDR3 has 14 residues. Germline V gene sequence: CDR1 SGHRS, CDR2 YFSETQ. The V and J ends lost 6 bases and 1 base respectively, with 13 bases between them. In DNA form, the CDR3 reads TGCGCCAGCACCTACACAGGGAGCCAAGAGACCCAGTACTTC. Translating it yields CASTYTGSQETQYF.

The genes are TRBV28 and TRBJ1-2; 9 bases are a match to TRBD1. The CDR3 has 14 residues. CDR1 is MDHEN, CDR2 SYDVKM, per germline. Unmatched junction bases numbered 2, after V lost 1 base and J lost 5 bases. The CDR3 protein is CASSLSDRGYGYTF. The CDR3 DNA sequence: TGTGCCAGCAGTTTATCGGACAGGGGATATGGCTACACCTTC.

The chain employs TRBV5-5 and TRBJ1-3, with D possibly TRBD1 on 5 matching bases. V lost 4 bases, J lost 0 bases, and 14 bases lay in between. CDR1 is SGHKS and CDR2 is YYEKEE in the germline V gene (reference sequence). This CDR3 region has 16 residues. The CDR3 loop is CASSGAVASSGNTIYF. The CDR3 DNA reads TGTGCCAGCAGCGGGGCGGTAGCTAGCTCTGGAAACACCATATATTTT.

The chain combines TRBV7-2 with TRBJ2-5; D not certain. V was cut by 1 base and J by 2 bases, with 11 bases left in between. CDR1 SGHTA and CDR2 FQGNSA come from the germline V gene. This CDR3 is built from 15 residues. The CDR3 coding sequence is TGTGCCAGCAGCTTAGACACGTCCCTACAAGAGACCCAGTACTTC. Translated, it gives CASSLDTSLQETQYF.

This sequence joins TRBV18 and TRBJ2-5; possible D gene TRBD2, 6 bases. Germline CDR1 reads KGHSH; CDR2 reads LQKENI. The CDR3 sequence is 13 residues long. Trimming pared 6 bases from V and 3 bases from J, leaving 11 bases between. In DNA, the CDR3 is TGTGCCAGCTCCAAGGGACTTGAAGAGACCCAGTACTTC. This codes for CASSKGLEETQYF.

This clone occurred once. The chain joins TRBV5-1 to TRBJ1-4; 7 bases are a match to TRBD1. The CDR3 length is 16 residues. Unmatched junction bases numbered 5, after V lost 1 base and J lost 2 bases. CDR1 is SGHRS, CDR2 YFSETQ, per germline. CDR3 sequence reads: CASSLMEGATNEKLFF. The CDR3 nucleotides are TGCGCCAGCAGCTTGATGGAGGGGGCTACTAATGAAAAACTGTTTTTT. Full variable domain (outside the CDR3, taken from reference TRBV5-1 and TRBJ1-4): KAGVTQTPRYLIKTRGQQVTLSCSPISGHRSVSWYQQTPGQGLQFLFEYFSETQRNKGNFPGRFSGRQFSNSRSEMNVSTLELGDSALYLCASSLMEGATNEKLFFGSGTQLSVL.

This clone was seen once. The chain joins TRBV10-1 to TRBJ1-1; possible D gene TRBD1, 6 bases. The CDR3 loop spans 13 amino acids. The V gene's germline CDR1 is WNHNN and CDR2 SYGVQD (reference sequence). Trimming shortened V by 4 bases and J by 10 bases, and 16 bases separated the two germline ends. The CDR3 loop is CASSAPGQGRAFF. The CDR3 DNA follows: TGCGCCAGCAGTGCCCCGGGGCAGGGGCGAGCTTTCTTT.

The sample holds one count of this clone. This rearrangement joins TRBV23-1 to TRBJ1-3; D possibly corresponds to TRBD1 (6 bases). TRBV23-1 is an ORF, with its function uncertain. V shed 0 bases and J shed 7 bases, with 28 bases lying between them. The length of the CDR3 is 20 residues. The CDR3 loop is CASSQSFNTGHNGRANTIYF. The CDR3 DNA reads TGCGCCAGCAGTCAATCCTTTAATACGGGACACAACGGACGGGCGAACACCATATATTTT.

J is TRBJ1-2 and V is TRBV30, with D possibly TRBD1 on 6 matching bases. The V gene lost 2 bases and the J gene lost 2 bases, with 6 bases spanning the gap. This CDR3 region has 12 residues. Germline V gene sequence: CDR1 GTSNPN, CDR2 SVGIG (reference sequence). As DNA, the CDR3 is TGTGCCTGGAGTACAGGGAACTATGGCTACACCTTC. It specifies CAWSTGNYGYTF.

The chain links TRBV9 to TRBJ2-1, with TRBD2 identical over 10 bases. This CDR3 comprises 14 residues. Germline CDR1 reads SGDLS; CDR2 reads YYNGEE. V dropped 4 bases and J dropped 12; count of bases not matched to a gene: 10. This CDR3 is CASSPQRGGHRQFF. The CDR3 region has the DNA TGTGCCAGCAGCCCTCAGCGGGGGGGGCATCGGCAGTTCTTC.

This clone was seen once. The chain links TRBV7-9 to TRBJ2-6; D is perhaps TRBD1 (6 bases). The CDR3 length is 15 residues. V dropped 5 bases and J dropped 0 bases, with 8 bases sitting between them. From germline, CDR1 is SEHNR and CDR2 FQNEAQ (reference sequence). CDR3 residues: CASSRGGSGANVLTF. The CDR3 nucleotides are TGTGCCAGCAGCCGAGGGGGCTCTGGGGCCAACGTCCTGACTTTC.

The chain carries TRBV7-9 and TRBJ2-5; 11 bases are a match to TRBD1. J was trimmed by 4 bases and V by 3 bases; bases with no gene match: 13. The germline V gene encodes CDR1 SEHNR and CDR2 FQNEAQ (reference sequence). CDR3 size: 18 residues. The DNA of the CDR3 is TGTGCCAGCAGCTTCGGACAGGGGGCGACCACCAGGGGAGAGACCCAGTACTTC. The encoded protein is CASSFGQGATTRGETQYF.

The V call is TRBV7-9, the J call TRBJ1-1; D might be TRBD1 (6 bases). Trimming cost V 8 bases and J 1 base, with 17 bases left between them. Looked up from germline, CDR1 is SEHNR and CDR2 is FQNEAQ (reference sequence). This CDR3 has 15 residues. The CDR3 DNA sequence: TGTGCCAGCGGACGAAATACAGGGTCGAACACTGAAGCTTTCTTT. It translates to CASGRNTGSNTEAFF.

This clone was seen a few times. This chain joins TRBV28 and TRBJ1-6; perhaps TRBD1 as D (5 bases). Germline CDR1 MDHEN, CDR2 SYDVKM. V lost 6 bases to trimming and J lost 5 bases, with 11 bases between them. This CDR3 is built from 14 residues. The CDR3 protein is CASSSTVHNSPLHF. CDR3 DNA sequence: TGTGCCAGCAGCTCGACAGTCCATAATTCACCCCTCCACTTT. The full variable domain, with the rest looked up from reference TRBV28 and TRBJ1-6, is DVKVTQSSRYLVKRTGEKVFLECVQDMDHENMFWYRQDPGLGLRLIYFSYDVKMKEKGDIPEGYSVSREKKERFSLILESASTNQTSMYLCASSSTVHNSPLHFGNGTRLTVT.

The gene calls are TRBV28 and TRBJ1-4; D gene unclear. The V and J ends lost 2 bases and 6 bases respectively, with 16 bases between them. The CDR3 has 16 residues. From germline, CDR1 is MDHEN and CDR2 SYDVKM. CDR3 amino acids: CASSLVSGRSHEKLFF. The CDR3 DNA sequence: TGTGCCAGCAGTTTAGTGTCTGGGAGGTCCCATGAAAAACTGTTTTTT.

CDR3 sequence: CASSSGTGTYNSPLHF. CDR3 coding DNA: TGTGCCAGCAGTTCCGGGACAGGGACCTATAATTCACCCCTCCACTTT. The chain has TRBV6-6 and TRBJ1-6; TRBD1 matches at 9 bases. Trimming removed 4 bases from V and 2 bases from J; junction bases left unmatched: 3. CDR3 length: 16 residues. CDR1 MNHNY and CDR2 SVGAGI come from the germline V gene (reference sequence).

This clone has a handful of counts. V gene TRBV5-1 combines with J gene TRBJ1-6, with D tentatively TRBD1 (5 bases). The CDR3 consists of 16 residues. Deletions cut 1 base from V and 2 bases from J, with 10 bases between. CDR1 is SGHRS, CDR2 YFSETQ, per germline. DNA for the CDR3: TGCGCCAGCAGCTTGTCGCAGGGAGCCTATAATTCACCCCTCCACTTT. It encodes CASSLSQGAYNSPLHF.

V is TRBV6-5 and J is TRBJ2-7; D gene unclear. Germline-derived CDR1 and CDR2 are MNHEY and SVGAGI. V lost 4 bases and J 7 bases, leaving 8 bases between the germline ends. This CDR3 is 11 amino acids long. This chain's CDR3 is CASSSLWEQYF. CDR3 nucleotides: TGTGCCAGCAGTTCCCTGTGGGAGCAGTACTTC.

About this clone itself: The junction departs from the called germline gene at one end, perhaps through a read error. V and J are TRBV6-1 and TRBJ2-7; the D gene could be TRBD1 or TRBD2 (5 bases each). CDR1 is MNHNS and CDR2 is SASEGT in the germline V gene. The CDR3 length is 15 residues. The CDR3 sequence is CASREGWDGTYEQYF. The CDR3 DNA follows: TGTGCCAGCAGGGAAGGCTGGGACGGAACCTACGAGCAGTACTTC.

J is TRBJ1-2 and V is TRBV7-2, with TRBD1 as a possible D gene (6 bases). Germline assignment: CDR1 SGHTA and CDR2 FQGNSA. The CDR3 has 12 residues. The V end was cut by 10 bases, the J end by 7 bases, with 16 bases between. The CDR3 region has the DNA TGTGCCACCACCCAGGGGTCCGGTGGCTACACCTTC. Its protein product is CATTQGSGGYTF.

The chain uses TRBV9 and TRBJ1-2; possibly TRBD1 for D (5 bases). The V gene's germline CDR1 is SGDLS and CDR2 YYNGEE. The CDR3 has 17 amino acids. The V gene lost 2 bases and the J gene lost 1 base, with 18 bases spanning the gap. This CDR3 reads CASSVDILPRINYGYTF. The DNA for the CDR3 is TGTGCCAGCAGCGTGGACATCCTCCCCCGTATTAACTATGGCTACACCTTC. The whole variable domain, filled in from reference TRBV9 and TRBJ1-2, reads DSGVTQTPKHLITATGQRVTLRCSPRSGDLSVYWYQQSLDQGLQFLIQYYNGEERAKGNILERFSAQQFPDLHSELNLSSLELGDSALYFCASSVDILPRINYGYTFGSGTRLTVV.

The rearrangement joins TRBV6-2 or TRBV6-3 to TRBJ2-3; tentatively, D is TRBD1 (6 bases). V lost 5 bases and J 6 bases, leaving 21 bases between the germline ends. Per the germline V gene, CDR1 is MNHEY and CDR2 is SVGEGT. The CDR3 totals 16 residues. The CDR3 spells CASSPRRTAEEDTQYF. As DNA, the CDR3 is TGTGCCAGCAGTCCCCGGAGGACAGCTGAGGAGGATACGCAGTATTTT.

This clone was detected a few times. The V and J genes are TRBV7-2 and TRBJ1-4, with D possibly matching TRBD1 (6 bases). Germline V gene sequence: CDR1 SGHTA, CDR2 FQGNSA. This CDR3 has 14 amino acids. Trimming took off 1 base at V and 3 bases at J, with 6 bases between the two ends. The CDR3 reads CASSLGTANEKLFF. In DNA form, the CDR3 reads TGTGCCAGCAGCTTAGGGACAGCTAATGAAAAACTGTTTTTT.

The chain recombines TRBV19 with TRBJ1-1; D might be TRBD1 (5 bases). The V and J ends lost 2 bases and 6 bases respectively, with 16 bases between them. The V gene's germline CDR1 is LNHDA and CDR2 SQIVND (reference sequence). The CDR3 loop spans 15 amino acids. CDR3 DNA sequence: TGTGCCAGTAGTATAATGGAGGGACGCCCCTCTGAAGCTTTCTTT. Its translation is CASSIMEGRPSEAFF.

The genes are TRBV9 and TRBJ2-7, with D unresolved. Trimming stripped 2 bases from V and 0 bases from J, with 9 bases between. From germline, CDR1 is SGDLS and CDR2 YYNGEE. This CDR3 is built from 14 residues. The chain's CDR3 is CASSVDSGSYEQYF. CDR3 in DNA: TGTGCCAGCAGCGTTGATTCCGGCTCCTACGAGCAGTACTTC.

The CDR3 is CATSRDRDARSYNSPLHF. CDR3 DNA: TGTGCCACCAGCAGAGATCGGGACGCGAGGTCCTATAATTCACCCCTCCACTTT. This rearrangement joins TRBV15 to TRBJ1-6; D may be TRBD1 (5 bases). V was clipped by 0 bases and J by 1 base, with 13 bases between them. The CDR3 sequence is 18 residues long. Looked up from germline, CDR1 is LNHNV and CDR2 is YYDKDF (reference sequence).

The chain is built from TRBV4-3 and TRBJ2-5, with TRBD2 matching over 9 bases. Germline CDR1 and CDR2: LGHNA and YSLEER. With 4 bases clipped from V and 0 bases from J, the junction kept 6 bases outside the gene matches. This CDR3 spans 16 amino acids. CDR3: CASSPSTSGYQETQYF. The CDR3 region has the DNA TGCGCCAGCAGCCCAAGTACTAGCGGGTACCAAGAGACCCAGTACTTC.

The chain uses TRBV5-6 and TRBJ2-2; D call uncertain. The ends were cut back, 1 base at V and 2 bases at J, with 6 bases in the middle. This CDR3 spans 14 amino acids. Germline CDR1 SGHDT, CDR2 YYEEEE. CDR3: CASSLLGNTGELFF. CDR3 sequence (DNA): TGTGCCAGCAGCTTGTTAGGCAACACCGGGGAGCTGTTTTTT.

The chain combines TRBV11-3 with TRBJ2-7; D gene ambiguous. This CDR3 is built from 12 residues. V dropped 4 bases and J dropped 5 bases, with 9 bases sitting between them. Germline CDR1 and CDR2: SGHNT and YENEEA. The CDR3: CASSSLGDEQYF. The CDR3 DNA reads TGTGCCAGCAGCTCGTTAGGAGACGAGCAGTACTTC.

This clone was observed a single time. The CDR3 protein is CASSSRRTDGVSYEQYF. CDR3 coding DNA: TGTGCCAGCAGTTCTCGCCGCACGGACGGAGTTTCCTACGAGCAGTACTTC. This rearrangement joins TRBV27 to TRBJ2-7; the D is unclear. With 4 bases removed from V and 1 base from J, the gap between germline ends came to 20 bases. The CDR3 has 17 residues. The germline CDR1 and CDR2 sequences are MNHEY and SMNVEV (reference sequence).